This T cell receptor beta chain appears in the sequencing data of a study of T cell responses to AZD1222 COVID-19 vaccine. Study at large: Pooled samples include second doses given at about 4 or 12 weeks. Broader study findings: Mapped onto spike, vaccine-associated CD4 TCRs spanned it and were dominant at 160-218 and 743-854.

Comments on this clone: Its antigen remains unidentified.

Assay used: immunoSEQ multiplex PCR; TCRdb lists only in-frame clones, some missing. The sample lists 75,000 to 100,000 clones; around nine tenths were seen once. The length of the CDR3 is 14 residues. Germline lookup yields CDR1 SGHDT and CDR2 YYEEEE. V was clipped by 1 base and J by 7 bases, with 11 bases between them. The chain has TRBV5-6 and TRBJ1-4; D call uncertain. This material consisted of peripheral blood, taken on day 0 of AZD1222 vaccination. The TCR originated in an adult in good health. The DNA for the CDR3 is TGTGCCAGCAGCTTGAAGGGTGGTGGTGAAAAACTGTTTTTT. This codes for CASSLKGGGEKLFF. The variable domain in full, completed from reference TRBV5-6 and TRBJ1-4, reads DAGVTQSPTHLIKTRGQQVTLRCSPKSGHDTVSWYQQALGQGPQFIFQYYEEEERQRGNFPDRFSGHQFPNYSSELNVNALLLGDSALYLCASSLKGGGEKLFFGSGTQLSVL.